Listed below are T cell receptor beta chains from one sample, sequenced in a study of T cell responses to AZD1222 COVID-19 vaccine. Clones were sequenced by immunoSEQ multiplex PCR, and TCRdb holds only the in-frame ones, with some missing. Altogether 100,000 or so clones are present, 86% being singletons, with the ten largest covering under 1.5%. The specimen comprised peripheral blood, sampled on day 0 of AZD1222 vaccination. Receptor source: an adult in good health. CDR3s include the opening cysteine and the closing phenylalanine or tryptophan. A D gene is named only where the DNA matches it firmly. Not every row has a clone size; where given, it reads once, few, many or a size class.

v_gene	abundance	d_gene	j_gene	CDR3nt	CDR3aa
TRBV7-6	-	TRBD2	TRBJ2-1	TGTGCCAGCAGCTTAGCGGGGAGCGGGAGGGTTAATGAGCAGTTCTTC	CASSLAGSGRVNEQFF
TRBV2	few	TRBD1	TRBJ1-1	TGTGCCAGCAGTGAAGACAGGGGGCGAGGGACTGAAGCTTTCTTT	CASSEDRGRGTEAFF
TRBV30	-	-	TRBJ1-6	TGTGCCTGGACCAGGACACCGGTTGTGACACCCCTCCACTTT	CAWTRTPVVTPLHF
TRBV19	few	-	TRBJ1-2	TGTGCCAGTAGTATTTCTGGGACCTACTATGGCTACACCTTC	CASSISGTYYGYTF
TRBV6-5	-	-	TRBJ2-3	TGTGCCAGCGGACCGAACACAGATACGCAGTATTTT	CASGPNTDTQYF
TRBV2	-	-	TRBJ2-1	TGTGCCAGCAGATCTGGCGGAGCCTACAATGAGCAGTTCTTC	CASRSGGAYNEQFF
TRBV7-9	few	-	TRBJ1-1	TGTGCCAGCAGCTCCGGGAGGACCCTGTATGCTTTCTTT	CASSSGRTLYAFF
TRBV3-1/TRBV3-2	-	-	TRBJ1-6	TGTGCCAGCAGCCAAACAGACCCCGCACCCCTCCACTTT	CASSQTDPAPLHF
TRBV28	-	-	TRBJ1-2	TGTGCCAGCATCCGTTCACAGGGAGGCTCCGGCTACACCTTC	CASIRSQGGSGYTF
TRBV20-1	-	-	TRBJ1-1	TGCAGTGCTAGTAGCCGCCGAGCTGAAGCTTTCTTT	CSASSRRAEAFF
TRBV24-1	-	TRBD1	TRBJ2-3	TGTGCCACCAGTGGACAGGGCAAAACCACAGATACGCAGTATTTT	CATSGQGKTTDTQYF
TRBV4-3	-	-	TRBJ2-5	TGCGCCAGCAGCCAAGGGGGTGGCGAGACCCAGTACTTC	CASSQGGGETQYF
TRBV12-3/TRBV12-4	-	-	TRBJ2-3	TGTGCCAGCAGTTTTTCGGATACGCAGTATTTT	CASSFSDTQYF
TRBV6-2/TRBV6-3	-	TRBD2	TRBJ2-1	TGTGCCAGCAGTGACGTTTTGGGGGGGACTAATGAGCAGTTCTTC	CASSDVLGGTNEQFF
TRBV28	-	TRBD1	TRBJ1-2	TGTGCCAGCAGTTTCAACAGGGGGAGGGCTTTCAATGGCTACACCTTC	CASSFNRGRAFNGYTF
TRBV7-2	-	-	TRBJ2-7	TGTGCCAGCAGCTTGTCCCTCCAGGGATCAGAGCAGTACTTC	CASSLSLQGSEQYF
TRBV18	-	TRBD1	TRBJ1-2	TGTGCCAGCTCACAGGACAGGGGAAACTATGGCTACACCTTC	CASSQDRGNYGYTF
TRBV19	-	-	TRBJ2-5	TGTGCCAGTAGTATTGCCCCAGGGGCGGGAGAGACCCAGTACTTC	CASSIAPGAGETQYF
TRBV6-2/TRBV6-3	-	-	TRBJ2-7	TGTGCCAGCAGTTACGCCTACGAGCAGTACTTC	CASSYAYEQYF
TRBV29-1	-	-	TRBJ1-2	TGCAGCCCAGAGGGCTACACCTTC	CSPEGYTF
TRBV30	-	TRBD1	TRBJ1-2	TGTGCCTGGAGAGGTGGACAGGGAATCTCTTATGGCTACACCTTC	CAWRGGQGISYGYTF
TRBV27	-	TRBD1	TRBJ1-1	TGTGCCAGCGTGGGACAGCCTAACACTGAAGCTTTCTTT	CASVGQPNTEAFF
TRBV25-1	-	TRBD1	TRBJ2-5	TGTGCCAGCAGGATGACAGGGAAAGAGACCCAGTACTTC	CASRMTGKETQYF
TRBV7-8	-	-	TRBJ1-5	TGTGCCAGCAGCTTAGGGGGATTCGGCAATCAGCCCCAGCATTTT	CASSLGGFGNQPQHF
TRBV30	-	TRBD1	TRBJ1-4	TGTGCCTGGAGTGCCGGACAGGGAGGTGAAAAACTGTTTTTT	CAWSAGQGGEKLFF
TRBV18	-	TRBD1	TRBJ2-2	TGTGCCAGCTCACCCCCGGGACAGGCAAACACCGGGGAGCTGTTTTTT	CASSPPGQANTGELFF
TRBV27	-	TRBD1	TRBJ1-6	TGTGCCAGCACATACTCACAGGGGGCTAGGTCACCCCTCCACTTT	CASTYSQGARSPLHF
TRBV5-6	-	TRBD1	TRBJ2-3	TGTGCCAGCAGCTTATGGTTGGGGACAGGAGGCACAGATACGCAGTATTTT	CASSLWLGTGGTDTQYF
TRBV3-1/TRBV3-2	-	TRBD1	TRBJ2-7	TGTGCCAGAATGCGGGACAGGGGGCCGTACCTCTACGAGCAGTACTTC	CARMRDRGPYLYEQYF
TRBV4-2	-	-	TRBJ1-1	TGTGCCAGCAGCCAAGATTACGGATTGGGAGAAGCTTTCTTT	CASSQDYGLGEAFF
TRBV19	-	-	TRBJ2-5	TGTGCCAGTAGTATAAGTTCCGGGTCCCCAGAGACCCAGTACTTC	CASSISSGSPETQYF
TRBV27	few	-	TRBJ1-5	TGTGCCAGCAGTTTAGGTATGACCGGCGATCAGCCCCAGCATTTT	CASSLGMTGDQPQHF
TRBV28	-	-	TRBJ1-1	TGTGCCAGCAGGGGGGACACGCAGAACACTGAAGCTTTCTTT	CASRGDTQNTEAFF
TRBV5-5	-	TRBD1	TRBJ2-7	TGTGCCAGCAGCTGGAGCCAGGGGGCATACGAGCAGTACTTC	CASSWSQGAYEQYF
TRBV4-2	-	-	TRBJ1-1	TGTGCCAGCAGCCGGGAGGGAGGGATCACTGAAGCTTTCTTT	CASSREGGITEAFF